This TCR beta chain was identified in a study of cytomegalovirus exposure and HLA in healthy donors. Germline assignment: CDR1 SGHRS and CDR2 YFSETQ. V shed 1 base, J shed 0 bases, and the junction held 10 bases outside the gene matches. There are 18 residues in the CDR3. Concerning this clone: Its antigen is unknown.

General study results and limits: The study put 150 to 200 TCR beta chains on its list as cytomegalovirus-associated. The authors later found HLA-associated TCR beta chains more clonally expanded than equally common others. The classifier, whose performance was assessed in both the original and validation cohorts, reportedly diagnosed cytomegalovirus status with high specificity and sensitivity.

Healthy people donating bone marrow made up the donors. The PCR made use of 60 Vbeta and 13 Jbeta primers. TCRdb's copy holds only in-frame clones and misses some; the assay was immunoSEQ multiplex PCR. The table includes 150,000 to 200,000 clones, about four fifths detected once. The genes are TRBV5-1 and TRBJ1-1; TRBD1 matches 9 bases. The sequenced sample was PBMCs. The origin of this receptor is a male donor in good health and CMV-seropositive. The CDR3 region is CASSLRGGQGYVNTEAFF. CDR3 nucleotides: TGCGCCAGCAGCTTGAGGGGGGGACAGGGATACGTGAACACTGAAGCTTTCTTT.